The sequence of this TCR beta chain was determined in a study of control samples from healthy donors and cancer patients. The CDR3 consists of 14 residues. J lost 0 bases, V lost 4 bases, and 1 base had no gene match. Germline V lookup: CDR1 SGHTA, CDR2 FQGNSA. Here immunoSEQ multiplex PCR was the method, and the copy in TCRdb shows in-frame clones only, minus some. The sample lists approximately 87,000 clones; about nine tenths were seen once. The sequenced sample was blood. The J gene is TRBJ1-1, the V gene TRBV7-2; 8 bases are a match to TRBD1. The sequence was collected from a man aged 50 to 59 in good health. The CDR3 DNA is TGTGCCAGCAGCTCGACAGGGGTGAACACTGAAGCTTTCTTT. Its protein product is CASSSTGVNTEAFF. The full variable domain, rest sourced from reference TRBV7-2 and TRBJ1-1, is GAGVSQSPSNKVTEKGKDVELRCDPISGHTALYWYRQSLGQGLEFLIYFQGNSAPDKSGLPSDRFSAERTGGSVSTLTIQRTQQEDSAVYLCASSSTGVNTEAFFGQGTRLTVV.